This TCR beta chain was captured by sequencing in a study of siplizumab effects on memory and regulatory T cells. Study-wide results and limits: Naive T cells, seemingly more diverse than memory cells, seemed major alloresponse contributors.

The junction had 4 bases not matched to a gene; V was cut back by 5 bases and J by 6 bases. This CDR3 comprises 14 residues. Per the germline V gene, CDR1 is LNHDA and CDR2 is SQIVND (reference sequence). Details on this clone: Its antigen is not identified.

The method was immunoSEQ multiplex PCR; TCRdb's version includes in-frame clones alone and lacks a portion of them. The sample consists of about 110,000 clones, roughly 90% of them appearing once. Sequences were obtained from CD4+ T cells sorted from blood. The TCR comes from a human donor in good health. The chain has TRBV19 and TRBJ1-1; 12 nucleotides align to TRBD1. Here the CDR3 DNA reads TGTGCCAGTAGTGGGACAGGGGGCTTGCCTGAAGCTTTCTTT. It translates to CASSGTGGLPEAFF. Full variable domain (remainder filled in from reference TRBV19 and TRBJ1-1): DGGITQSPKYLFRKEGQNVTLSCEQNLNHDAMYWYRQDPGQGLRLIYYSQIVNDFQKGDIAEGYSVSREKKESFPLTVTSAQKNPTAFYLCASSGTGGLPEAFFGQGTRLTVV.